One sample yielded the 31 T cell receptor beta chains listed below, sequenced in a study of T cell clonality in common variable immunodeficiency. Data came from immunoSEQ multiplex PCR; TCRdb stores just in-frame clones and leaves some out. The table lists 40,000 to 45,000 clones, with no singletons. Sequences were obtained from peripheral blood mononuclear cells. The receptors originated from a person aged 18 to 75 in good health.

This clone was counted at least ten times. The read is 3 residues too short to cover the CDR3 end, so that end is filled in from the germline J gene. This chain links TRBV6-4 with TRBJ1-1; D not certain. The CDR3 totals 9 residues. In germline, CDR1 is MRHNA, CDR2 SNTAGT. This CDR3 is CASSVRAFF. The CDR3 DNA, read in part, is TGTGCCAGCAGTGTCAGG.

This clone was counted at least ten times. The read is 3 residues too short to cover the CDR3 end, so that end is filled in from the germline J gene. The chain links TRBV18 to TRBJ2-1; D remains ambiguous. The V gene lost 3 bases and the J gene lost 8 bases, with 11 bases spanning the gap. Germline assignment: CDR1 KGHSH and CDR2 LQKENI. The CDR3 covers 13 residues. CDR3 bases read: TGTGCCAGCTCACCGTCAGTAAGTGATGAG. It specifies CASSPSVSDE. The full CDR3 reads CASSPSVSDEQFF.

This clone was picked up many times. An end of the junction differs from the germline gene, which may be a read error. The read ends 3 residues shy of where the CDR3 ends; the end is completed using the germline J gene. The chain is built from TRBV7-2 and TRBJ2-7; TRBD1 is a possible D gene (5 bases). The CDR3 is made up of 15 amino acids. Germline loops: CDR1 SGHTA, CDR2 FQGNSA. The covered CDR3 bases are TGTGCCAGCAGCGCCAATGACAGAGCCTCCCACGAG. It specifies CASSANDRASHE. The whole CDR3 protein is CASSANDRASHEQYF.

This clone has a count of ten or more. The CDR3 is cut off 3 residues early in the read; its end comes from the germline J gene. The V gene is TRBV6-2 or TRBV6-3, the J gene TRBJ2-1; possible D gene TRBD1, 6 bases. V dropped 6 bases and J dropped 3 bases, with 15 bases sitting between them. Looked up from germline, CDR1 is MNHEY and CDR2 is SVGEGT. The CDR3 spans 15 residues. The CDR3 DNA, read in part, is TGTGCCAGCAGCCCAAGGACAGTAATCTACAATGAG. Amino acid sequence: CASSPRTVIYNE. The full CDR3 sequence reads CASSPRTVIYNEQFF.

This clone was seen repeatedly, ten times or more. The read terminates 3 residues ahead of where the CDR3 ends, so the germline J gene completes it. The chain has TRBV20-1 and TRBJ2-7; tentative D call: TRBD1 (6 bases). This CDR3 contains 15 residues. V lost 0 bases and J lost 1, with 13 bases in between. Germline V gene lookup returns CDR1 DFQATT and CDR2 SNEGSKA (reference sequence). The part of the CDR3 DNA that was read is TGCAGTGCTAGAGATGTCAGGGGCTTTTCCTACGAG. Amino acids: CSARDVRGFSYE. The full CDR3 protein reads CSARDVRGFSYEQYF.

This clone was counted at least ten times. The CDR3 end is not reached by the read, which stops 3 residues before it; the germline J gene fills it in. J is TRBJ1-2 and V is TRBV29-1; 7 bases line up with TRBD1. The CDR3 covers 15 residues. The germline CDR1 and CDR2 sequences are SQVTM and ANQGSEA. Incomplete CDR3 DNA: TGCAGTTTTTTAATCCGGGACAGAACCTCCTATGGC. Its protein product is CSFLIRDRTSYG. The complete CDR3 sequence is CSFLIRDRTSYGYTF.

A word on this clone: The read ends 3 residues early relative to the CDR3; the germline J gene fills the gap. This chain uses TRBV5-1 with TRBJ2-7; no clear D. V dropped 5 bases and J dropped 4 bases, with 10 bases sitting between them. Germline CDR1 and CDR2: SGHRS and YFSETQ. There are 12 residues in the CDR3. The CDR3: CASRQVGYEQYF. Incomplete CDR3 DNA: TGCGCCAGCAGGCAGGTCGGATACGAG.

The table lists this clone with many counts. The CDR3 is cut off 3 residues early in the read; its end comes from the germline J gene. The genes are TRBV7-9 and TRBJ1-5; 7 bases are shared with TRBD1. Looked up from germline, CDR1 is SEHNR and CDR2 is FQNEAQ (reference sequence). With V trimmed by 4 bases and J by 6 bases, 3 bases remained unmatched. The CDR3 is made up of 13 amino acids. The CDR3 loop is CASSSGGTQPQHF. CDR3 bases read: TGTGCCAGCAGCTCAGGGGGTACTCAGCCC.

This clone was seen many times. The sequenced fragment ends 3 residues before the CDR3 boundary, so the rest is inferred from the germline J gene. Additional DNA sequences in this sample encode the identical CDR3. This chain joins TRBV2 and TRBJ1-2; a possible D gene is TRBD1 (6 bases). Per germline, CDR1 SNHLY and CDR2 FYNNEI. Deletions cut 5 bases from V and 5 bases from J, with 12 bases between. This CDR3 has 13 residues. The covered CDR3 bases are TGTGCCAGCAGTCAGGGGCCCAGGTATGGC. Its protein product is CASSQGPRYG. The entire CDR3 reads CASSQGPRYGYTF.

At least ten counts were recorded for this clone. The missing CDR3 end, 3 residues past where the read stops, is filled in from the germline J gene. V and J are TRBV19 and TRBJ1-5, with 9 bases lining up with TRBD1. Germline V lookup: CDR1 LNHDA, CDR2 SQIVND (reference sequence). Trimming took 8 bases from V and 3 from J; bases not matched to a gene: 11. This CDR3 contains 16 residues. The sequenced part of the CDR3 DNA is TGTGCCAGTGGGGGAATGACAGGGGGAGTCAATCAGCCC. Translating gives CASGGMTGGVNQP. The whole CDR3 protein is CASGGMTGGVNQPQHF.

This clone was counted ten times or more. CDR3 bases read: TGCAGTGCCCCCACTAGCGAAAGCTCCTACGAG. Its translation: CSAPTSESSYE. In full, the CDR3 reads CSAPTSESSYEQYF. The chain is built from TRBV20-1 and TRBJ2-7, with TRBD2 identical over 7 bases. The sequence runs out 3 residues before the end of the CDR3; the remainder is reconstructed from the germline J gene. This CDR3 spans 14 amino acids. CDR1 and CDR2 from the germline V gene are DFQATT and SNEGSKA (reference sequence). The J segment lost 0 bases and the V segment lost 6 bases, leaving 8 bases of the junction unmatched.

At least ten counts were recorded for this clone. The read ends 3 residues shy of where the CDR3 ends; the end is completed using the germline J gene. This chain joins TRBV28 and TRBJ2-2; TRBD2 is a possible D gene (5 bases). The V gene lost 3 bases and the J gene lost 1 base, with 9 bases spanning the gap. The CDR3 extends over 15 amino acids. Germline assignment: CDR1 MDHEN and CDR2 SYDVKM. The CDR3 here is CASSFFGENTGELFF. The CDR3 bases that were read are TGTGCCAGCAGTTTTTTCGGGGAGAACACCGGGGAG.

This clone was picked up many times. The read ends 3 residues shy of where the CDR3 ends; the end is completed using the germline J gene. The V call is TRBV28, the J call TRBJ2-6; D unresolved. Per germline, CDR1 MDHEN and CDR2 SYDVKM. V was shortened by 7 bases and J by 1 base, with 5 bases between the two germline ends. This CDR3 has 13 residues. Incomplete CDR3 DNA: TGTGCCAGCACGAGGTCTGGGGCCAACGTC. It translates to CASTRSGANV. The CDR3 as a whole reads CASTRSGANVLTF.

This clone was picked up many times. The CDR3 end lies 3 residues beyond the end of the read and is filled in from the germline J gene. The chain recombines TRBV20-1 with TRBJ1-2; possible D gene TRBD1, 6 bases. CDR1 and CDR2 (germline): DFQATT, SNEGSKA (reference sequence). Trimming stripped 5 bases from V and 4 bases from J, with 17 bases between. The CDR3 has 14 amino acids. The CDR3 reads CSAGPRQASYGYTF. CDR3 bases read: TGCAGTGCTGGTCCAAGACAGGCGAGCTATGGC.

Only a few counts were recorded for this clone. The CDR3 extends 3 residues past the end of the read, so its final part is completed from the germline J gene. This chain connects TRBV19 to TRBJ1-6, with D tentatively TRBD1 (5 bases). Deletions cut 5 bases from V and 3 bases from J, with 11 bases between. The CDR3 loop spans 15 amino acids. The germline gives CDR1 LNHDA, CDR2 SQIVND (reference sequence). CDR3 DNA (partial): TGTGCCAGTAGTCCAACAGGTGGCTATAATTCACCC. It yields the protein CASSPTGGYNSP. The full CDR3 protein is CASSPTGGYNSPLHF.

This clone came up many times. The CDR3 goes on 3 residues after the read ends, and that part is filled in from the germline J gene. The V and J genes are TRBV5-1 and TRBJ2-3, with D possibly matching TRBD2 (6 bases). CDR3 length equals 14 residues. From germline, CDR1 is SGHRS and CDR2 YFSETQ. V lost 3 bases and J lost 6, with 14 bases in between. The part of the CDR3 DNA that was read is TGCGCCAGCAGCTCGGGCGCAGGGAGGGATACG. Translating it yields CASSSGAGRDT. The entire CDR3 sequence reads CASSSGAGRDTQYF.

Ten or more counts support this clone. The sequence runs out 3 residues before the end of the CDR3; the remainder is reconstructed from the germline J gene. This sequence joins TRBV7-3 and TRBJ2-2; TRBD2 aligns across 8 bases. CDR1 is SGHTA, CDR2 FQGTGA, per germline. The V and J ends lost 5 bases and 5 bases, in that order; junction bases with no gene match: 4. The CDR3 sequence is 14 residues long. The CDR3 loop reads CASSRGLGTGELFF. CDR3 bases read: TGTGCCAGCAGCCGGGGACTAGGGACCGGGGAG.

This clone was recorded at least ten times. The read is 3 residues too short to cover the CDR3 end, so that end is filled in from the germline J gene. The gene calls are TRBV2 and TRBJ1-1; possible D gene TRBD1, 5 bases. The CDR3 runs 13 residues. Deletions cut 5 bases from V and 2 bases from J, with 9 bases between. Germline V gene lookup returns CDR1 SNHLY and CDR2 FYNNEI. Here the CDR3 reads CASSFQGNTEAFF. Incomplete CDR3 DNA: TGTGCCAGCAGTTTTCAGGGAAACACTGAA. Full variable domain (remainder filled in from reference TRBV2 and TRBJ1-1): EPEVTQTPSHQVTQMGQEVILRCVPISNHLYFYWYRQILGQKVEFLVSFYNNEISEKSEIFDDQFSVERPDGSNFTLKIRSTKLEDSAMYFCASSFQGNTEAFFGQGTRLTVV.

This clone has a count of ten or more. The read halts 3 residues ahead of the CDR3 end, with the missing end drawn from the germline J gene. The J gene is TRBJ2-7, the V gene TRBV7-8, with TRBD2 identical over 10 bases. Germline assignment: CDR1 SGHVS and CDR2 FQNEAQ. The CDR3 extends over 13 amino acids. V lost 5 bases and J lost 2; bases outside the gene matches: 0. The CDR3 bases that were read are TGTGCCAGCAGCGGACTAGCGGCCTACGAG. Translation: CASSGLAAYE. The whole CDR3 is CASSGLAAYEQYF.

At least ten counts were recorded for this clone. The CDR3 end is not reached by the read, which stops 3 residues before it; the germline J gene fills it in. The chain joins TRBV9 to TRBJ1-1, with unresolved D. Trimming pared 3 bases from V and 3 bases from J, leaving 15 bases between. Looked up from germline, CDR1 is SGDLS and CDR2 is YYNGEE. CDR3 size: 15 residues. Incomplete CDR3 DNA: TGTGCCAGCAGCGCAACCGTAACGGTCCACACTGAA. Protein: CASSATVTVHTE. The complete CDR3 reads CASSATVTVHTEAFF.

This clone showed up many times. The missing CDR3 end, 3 residues past where the read stops, is filled in from the germline J gene. V gene TRBV6-4 combines with J gene TRBJ2-2; TRBD1 might be the D (5 bases). Germline lookup yields CDR1 MRHNA and CDR2 SNTAGT. The ends were cut back, 0 bases at V and 5 bases at J, with 7 bases in the middle. The CDR3 spans 14 residues. CDR3 DNA (partial): TGTGCCAGCAGTGACTCTCCAGGGACCGGGGAG. As protein: CASSDSPGTGE. Given in full, the CDR3 is CASSDSPGTGELFF.

This clone was seen at least ten times. The read ends 3 residues early relative to the CDR3; the germline J gene fills the gap. The chain couples TRBV7-6 to TRBJ2-1, with 7 positions matching TRBD1. V lost 5 bases and J lost 0; bases outside the gene matches: 4. Germline CDR1 is SGHVS and CDR2 is FNYEAQ. The CDR3 consists of 15 residues. The CDR3 bases that were read are TGTGCCAGCAGCCAACAGGGGAGCTCCTACAATGAG. It translates to CASSQQGSSYNE. The entire CDR3 reads CASSQQGSSYNEQFF.

This clone has ten or more counts. The read halts 3 residues ahead of the CDR3 end, with the missing end drawn from the germline J gene. The chain combines TRBV7-6 with TRBJ2-1, with 7 bases lining up with TRBD2. CDR1 and CDR2 (germline): SGHVS, FNYEAQ. The CDR3 has 16 residues. The trim removed 5 bases at V and 0 bases at J, leaving 7 bases unmatched. CDR3 region: CASSPSGGSSYNEQFF. The CDR3 bases that were read are TGTGCCAGCAGCCCCTCGGGGGGTAGCTCCTACAATGAG.

This clone came up many times. The read is 3 residues too short to cover the CDR3 end, so that end is filled in from the germline J gene. The V call is TRBV18, the J call TRBJ1-1, with D perhaps TRBD1 (6 bases). CDR1 and CDR2 from the germline V gene are KGHSH and LQKENI. The CDR3 covers 15 residues. Trimming took off 0 bases at V and 7 bases at J, with 15 bases between the two ends. The CDR3 sequence: CASSPPGRGTLEAFF. Incomplete CDR3 DNA: TGTGCCAGCTCACCACCGGGCAGGGGTACTCTTGAA.

Many counts were recorded for this clone. CDR3 sequence: CASSPNQGLHTEAFF. The covered CDR3 bases are TGTGCCAGCTCACCAAATCAGGGACTGCACACTGAA. The V call is TRBV18, the J call TRBJ1-1; the D gene is possibly TRBD1 (5 bases). Read data end 3 residues before the CDR3 end; the end is taken from the germline J gene. V was cut by 2 bases and J by 3 bases, with 13 bases left in between. Germline V lookup: CDR1 KGHSH, CDR2 LQKENI. The CDR3 is 15 amino acids.

This clone has ten or more counts. The CDR3 extends 3 residues past the end of the read, so its final part is completed from the germline J gene. The V gene is TRBV2, the J gene TRBJ2-3; 7 nucleotides match TRBD1. This CDR3 contains 12 residues. Germline V gene data show CDR1 as SNHLY and CDR2 as FYNNEI. The V segment lost 6 bases and the J segment 6 bases; nucleotides outside the gene matches: 3. CDR3 amino acids: CASRGQWDTQYF. The part of the CDR3 DNA that was read is TGTGCCAGCAGGGGACAGTGGGATACG.

At least ten counts were recorded for this clone. The DNA read from the CDR3 is TGTGCCAGCAGCTATGGCCCGGGC. Translation gives CASSYGPG. The whole CDR3 sequence is CASSYGPGYTF. The chain has TRBV5-6 and TRBJ1-2; D call uncertain. Read coverage stops 3 residues before the CDR3 terminus; the germline J gene supplies the remainder. The CDR3 has 11 residues. The germline gives CDR1 SGHDT, CDR2 YYEEEE.

This clone was seen ten or more times. The read comes to an end 3 residues before the CDR3 does, leaving the germline J gene to fill in the end. This chain joins TRBV6-1 and TRBJ2-1, with D perhaps matching TRBD1 (6 bases). Germline V gene data show CDR1 as MNHNS and CDR2 as SASEGT. V gave up 3 bases and J gave up 4 bases, with 13 bases separating them. The CDR3 has 15 amino acids. CDR3 DNA, as far as it was read: TGTGCCAGCAGTGAGGCCGGGACAAATTACAATGAG. This encodes CASSEAGTNYNE. The entire CDR3 sequence reads CASSEAGTNYNEQFF.

At least ten counts were recorded for this clone. With the read ending 3 residues before the CDR3 end, the germline J gene is used to fill in that end. The rearrangement joins TRBV20-1 to TRBJ2-5, with D perhaps TRBD1 (5 bases). Germline-derived CDR1 and CDR2 are DFQATT and SNEGSKA (reference sequence). The CDR3 runs to 14 residues. V gave up 0 bases and J gave up 2 bases, with 10 bases separating them. The covered CDR3 bases are TGCAGTGCTAGAGATCTGACAGTGCAAGAGACC. Residues: CSARDLTVQET. The entire CDR3 protein reads CSARDLTVQETQYF.

This clone was counted many times. The CDR3 is cut off 3 residues early in the read; its end comes from the germline J gene. The V and J genes are TRBV5-4 and TRBJ2-1, with TRBD2 matching 9 bases. This CDR3 region has 14 residues. CDR1 is SGHNT and CDR2 is YYREEE in the germline V gene (reference sequence). V shed 5 bases, J shed 4 bases, and the junction held 4 bases outside the gene matches. Partial CDR3 DNA: TGTGCCAGCAGTCGACTAGCGGCGTACAATGAG. This encodes CASSRLAAYNE. The whole CDR3 region reads CASSRLAAYNEQFF. The variable domain in full, completed from reference TRBV5-4 and TRBJ2-1, reads ETGVTQSPTHLIKTRGQQVTLRCSSQSGHNTVSWYQQALGQGPQFIFQYYREEENGRGNFPPRFSGLQFPNYSSELNVNALELDDSALYLCASSRLAAYNEQFFGPGTRLTVL.

This clone was recorded many times. The read finishes 3 residues shy of the CDR3 end, and the germline J gene is used to complete it. This chain links TRBV5-4 with TRBJ1-1, with 8 bases that match TRBD1. CDR3 length equals 15 residues. Germline V gene data show CDR1 as SGHNT and CDR2 as YYREEE (reference sequence). Unmatched junction bases numbered 8, after V lost 0 bases and J lost 7 bases. CDR3 DNA (partial): TGTGCCAGCAGCTTGGCGGCAGGGGGCTTTGGTGAA. Its translation is CASSLAAGGFGE. The whole CDR3 sequence reads CASSLAAGGFGEAFF.